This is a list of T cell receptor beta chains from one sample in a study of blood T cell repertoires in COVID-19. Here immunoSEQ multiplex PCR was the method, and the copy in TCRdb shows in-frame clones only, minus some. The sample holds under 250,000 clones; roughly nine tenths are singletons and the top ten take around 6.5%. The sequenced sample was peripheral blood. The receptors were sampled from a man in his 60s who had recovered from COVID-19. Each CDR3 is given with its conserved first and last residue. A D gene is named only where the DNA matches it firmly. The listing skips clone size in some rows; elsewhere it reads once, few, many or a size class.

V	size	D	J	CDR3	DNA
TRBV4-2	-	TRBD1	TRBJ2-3	CASSQEPGQGISTDTQYF	TGTGCCAGCAGCCAAGAACCGGGACAGGGAATCAGCACAGATACGCAGTATTTT
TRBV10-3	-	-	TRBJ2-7	CAIRDTLKPLEQYF	TGTGCCATCAGGGACACTCTAAAACCTCTAGAGCAGTACTTC
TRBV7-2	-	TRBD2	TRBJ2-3	CASSLGGREGDTQYF	TGTGCCAGCAGCTTAGGAGGCAGGGAGGGAGATACGCAGTATTTT
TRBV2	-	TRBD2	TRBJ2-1	CASTQLLAGGENEQFF	TGTGCCAGCACTCAACTGCTAGCGGGAGGTGAGAATGAGCAGTTCTTC
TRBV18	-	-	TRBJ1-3	CASSPETGLRGNTIYF	TGTGCCAGCTCACCAGAAACAGGTCTTCGTGGAAACACCATATATTTT
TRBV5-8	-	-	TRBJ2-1	CASSGTFWQFF	TGTGCCAGCAGCGGGACATTTTGGCAGTTCTTC
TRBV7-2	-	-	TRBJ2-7	CASSLGTLYEQYF	TGTGCCAGCAGCTTAGGGACACTCTACGAGCAGTACTTC
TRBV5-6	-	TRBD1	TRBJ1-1	CASSLAKGAWDTEAFF	TGTGCCAGCAGCTTGGCGAAGGGGGCATGGGACACTGAAGCTTTCTTT
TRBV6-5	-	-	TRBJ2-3	CASSLDFASTDTQYF	TGTGCCAGCAGTTTGGACTTTGCTAGCACAGATACGCAGTATTTT
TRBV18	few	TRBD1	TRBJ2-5	CASSPRGQLETQYF	TGTGCCAGCTCACCCAGGGGACAGTTAGAGACCCAGTACTTC
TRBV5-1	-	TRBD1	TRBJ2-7	CASSPDRGDYEQYF	TGCGCCAGCAGCCCGGACAGGGGGGATTACGAGCAGTACTTC
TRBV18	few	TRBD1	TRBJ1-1	CASSRDRMNTEAFF	TGTGCCAGCTCACGGGACAGAATGAACACTGAAGCTTTCTTT
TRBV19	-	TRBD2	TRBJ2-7	CASSVLAGVRYEQYF	TGTGCCAGTAGTGTGCTAGCGGGAGTTCGGTACGAGCAGTACTTC
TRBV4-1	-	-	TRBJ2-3	CASSQDYTSTDTQYF	TGCGCCAGCAGCCAAGACTATACTAGCACAGATACGCAGTATTTT
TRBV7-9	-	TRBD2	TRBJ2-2	CASRRRESGGELFF	TGTGCCAGCCGCCGGCGGGAGTCTGGCGGGGAGCTGTTTTTT
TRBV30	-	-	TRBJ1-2	CAGSPGIGYGYTF	TGTGCCGGGTCCCCGGGGATAGGCTATGGCTACACCTTC
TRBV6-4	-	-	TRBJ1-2	CASSLHPGSEGGYTF	TGTGCCAGCAGTCTCCACCCCGGGTCAGAGGGTGGCTACACCTTC
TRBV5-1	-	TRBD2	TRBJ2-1	CASSLTSGGPNEQFF	TGCGCCAGCAGCCTGACTAGCGGGGGGCCCAATGAGCAGTTCTTC
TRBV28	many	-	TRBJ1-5	CASSQGSQPQHF	TGTGCCAGCAGTCAGGGGAGTCAGCCCCAGCATTTT
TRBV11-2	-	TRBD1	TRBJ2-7	CASRFNRGPNEQYF	TGTGCCAGCAGATTTAACAGGGGCCCTAATGAGCAGTACTTC
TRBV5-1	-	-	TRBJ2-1	CASSPRGGTDTYNEQFF	TGCGCCAGCTCCCCACGTGGCGGGACGGATACTTACAATGAGCAGTTCTTC
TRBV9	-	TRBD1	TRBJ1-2	CASSVQGANYGYTF	TGTGCCAGCAGCGTACAGGGGGCGAACTATGGCTACACCTTC
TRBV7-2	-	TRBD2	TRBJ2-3	CASSLQREYGRNTQYF	TGTGCCAGCAGCTTGCAGCGGGAGTATGGTAGGAATACGCAGTATTTT
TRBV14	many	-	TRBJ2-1	CASSHRGKSSYNEQFF	TGTGCCAGCAGCCATCGGGGGAAGAGCTCCTACAATGAGCAGTTCTTC
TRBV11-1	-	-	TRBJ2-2	CASSAGTLNTGELFF	TGTGCCAGCAGCGCAGGGACTCTTAACACCGGGGAGCTGTTTTTT
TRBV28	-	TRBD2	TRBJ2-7	CASSSPSGRAPYEQYF	TGTGCCAGCAGTTCCCCTAGCGGGAGGGCCCCGTACGAGCAGTACTTC
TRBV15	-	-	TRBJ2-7	CATSRVPANRVGEQYF	TGTGCCACCAGCAGAGTCCCCGCGAACAGGGTCGGGGAGCAGTACTTC
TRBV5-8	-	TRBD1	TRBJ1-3	CASSPGGSGNTIYF	TGTGCCAGCAGCCCAGGGGGCTCTGGAAACACCATATATTTT
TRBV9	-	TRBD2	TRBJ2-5	CASSVAGGWQETQYF	TGTGCCAGCAGCGTAGCGGGAGGGTGGCAAGAGACCCAGTACTTC
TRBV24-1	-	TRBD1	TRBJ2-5	CATTGTGGEQETQYF	TGTGCCACCACCGGGACAGGGGGCGAACAAGAGACCCAGTACTTC
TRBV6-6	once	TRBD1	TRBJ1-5	CASRDREFWQPQHF	TGTGCCAGCAGGGACAGGGAGTTTTGGCAGCCCCAGCATTTT
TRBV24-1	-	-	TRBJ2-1	CATSDLTGYNEQFF	TGTGCCACCAGTGATTTGACAGGCTACAATGAGCAGTTCTTC
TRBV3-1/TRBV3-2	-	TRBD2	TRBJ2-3	CASTRFLAGGTDTQYF	TGTGCCAGCACCCGATTCCTAGCGGGGGGCACAGATACGCAGTATTTT
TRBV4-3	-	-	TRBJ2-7	CASSQETSTPPQSYEQYF	TGCGCCAGCAGCCAAGAGACTAGTACCCCCCCCCAGTCCTACGAGCAGTACTTC
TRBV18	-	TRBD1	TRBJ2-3	CASSPTGPVDTQYF	TGTGCCAGCTCACCGACAGGGCCTGTAGATACGCAGTATTTT
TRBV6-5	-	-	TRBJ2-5	CASTSGRVGGETQYF	TGTGCCAGCACCTCGGGACGGGTGGGGGGAGAGACCCAGTACTTC
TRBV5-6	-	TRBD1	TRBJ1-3	CASARDRSSGNTIYF	TGTGCCAGCGCAAGGGACAGGAGCTCTGGAAACACCATATATTTT
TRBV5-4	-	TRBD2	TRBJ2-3	CASSLGSGPDTDTQYF	TGTGCCAGCAGCTTGGGTAGCGGGCCCGACACAGATACGCAGTATTTT
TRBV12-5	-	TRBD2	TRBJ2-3	CASGLAGGQDTQYF	TGTGCTAGTGGTTTGGCGGGGGGGCAAGATACGCAGTATTTT
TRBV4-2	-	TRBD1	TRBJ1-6	CASSQAAGTGGPPLHF	TGTGCCAGCAGCCAAGCCGCCGGGACAGGGGGCCCACCCCTCCACTTT
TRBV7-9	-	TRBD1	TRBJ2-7	CASSPTTGTGGFGEQYF	TGTGCCAGCAGCCCTACAACCGGGACAGGGGGCTTTGGCGAGCAGTACTTC
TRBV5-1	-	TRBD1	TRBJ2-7	CASSISDRDMGEQYF	TGCGCCAGCAGCATCTCAGACAGGGATATGGGCGAGCAGTACTTC
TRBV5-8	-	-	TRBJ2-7	CASSSRTATHEQYF	TGTGCCAGCAGCAGCCGGACAGCCACCCACGAGCAGTACTTC
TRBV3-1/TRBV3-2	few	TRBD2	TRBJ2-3	CASSQPSGTREDTQYF	TGTGCCAGCAGCCAGCCTAGCGGGACGAGGGAAGATACGCAGTATTTT
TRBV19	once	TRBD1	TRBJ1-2	CASSSQTGFKSGYTF	TGTGCCAGTAGTTCGCAGACAGGGTTTAAGTCGGGCTACACCTTC
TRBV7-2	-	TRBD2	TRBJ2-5	CASSHSGSWGWTQYF	TGTGCCAGCAGTCATAGCGGGAGCTGGGGTTGGACCCAGTACTTC
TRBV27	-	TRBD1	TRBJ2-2	CASSLWDRDLTSNTGELFF	TGTGCCAGCAGTTTATGGGACAGGGACCTTACCTCGAACACCGGGGAGCTGTTTTTT
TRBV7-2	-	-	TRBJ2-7	CASSLKYEQYF	TGTGCCAGCAGCCTAAAGTACGAGCAGTACTTC
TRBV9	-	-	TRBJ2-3	CASSVSSSVSTDTQYF	TGTGCCAGCAGCGTAAGTAGTAGCGTTAGCACAGATACGCAGTATTTT
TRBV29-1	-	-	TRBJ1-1	CSGERRGEAFF	TGCAGCGGGGAGCGCAGGGGTGAAGCTTTCTTT
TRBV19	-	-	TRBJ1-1	CASSRGLGTEAFF	TGTGCCAGTAGTAGGGGCCTTGGGACTGAAGCTTTCTTT
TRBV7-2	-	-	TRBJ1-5	CASSLGRERPQHF	TGTGCCAGCAGCTTAGGACGAGAGCGGCCCCAGCATTTT
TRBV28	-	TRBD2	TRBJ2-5	CASTVGGGVETQYF	TGTGCCAGCACCGTCGGTGGGGGGGTAGAGACCCAGTACTTC
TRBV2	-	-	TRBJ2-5	CASSVLSPQETQYF	TGTGCCAGCAGTGTACTCTCCCCCCAAGAGACCCAGTACTTC
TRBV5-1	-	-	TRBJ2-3	CASSLDGGRTDTQYF	TGCGCCAGCAGCTTGGATGGCGGGCGCACAGATACGCAGTATTTT
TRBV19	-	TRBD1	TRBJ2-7	CASRPRPGQGPNYEQYF	TGTGCCAGTAGACCACGACCGGGACAGGGACCTAACTACGAGCAGTACTTC
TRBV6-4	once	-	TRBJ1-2	CASSADSYTF	TGTGCCAGCAGTGCCGACAGCTACACCTTC
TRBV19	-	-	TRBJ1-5	CASSMAGLEWPQHF	TGTGCCAGTAGTATGGCGGGGTTGGAATGGCCCCAGCATTTT
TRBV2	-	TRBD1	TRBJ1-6	CASYRTGYNSPLHF	TGTGCCAGCTATCGGACAGGCTATAATTCACCCCTCCACTTT